One T cell receptor beta chain is described in this entry. Its antigen is currently unknown. The data stem from a study of Ad26.COV2.S vaccination and SARS-CoV-2 variants. Study-level points and caveats: Higher spike-specific TCR breadth was found in vaccine recipients than in placebo recipients. Following vaccination, spike-specific CD8+ and CD4+ T cell responses reportedly exhibited substantial breadth. Vaccine and placebo recipients had comparable breadth of non-spike TCRs.

The table came from immunoSEQ multiplex PCR; TCRdb's copy has only in-frame clones and leaves some out. The table shows 200,000 to 300,000 clones, with approximately 90% occurring only once. Documented treatment: some 20 received Ad26.COV2.S at low or high dose, single or two shots; roughly five received placebo; per-sample allocation not given. Collection of samples fell on day 63 after the first vaccine or placebo injection. V lost 11 bases and J lost 4, with 18 bases in between. Per germline, CDR1 ENHRY and CDR2 SYGVKD. CDR3 length: 14 residues. J is TRBJ1-3 and V is TRBV10-3; D is undetermined. Source: peripheral blood, taken in a trial of Ad26.COV2.S vaccine versus placebo. The receptor was isolated from a person between 18 and 65 years old who received the Ad26.COV2.S COVID-19 vaccine or a placebo. The CDR3 here is CASREVGYGNTIYF. CDR3 in DNA: TGTGCCTCTCGAGAAGTAGGGTACGGAAACACCATATATTTT.